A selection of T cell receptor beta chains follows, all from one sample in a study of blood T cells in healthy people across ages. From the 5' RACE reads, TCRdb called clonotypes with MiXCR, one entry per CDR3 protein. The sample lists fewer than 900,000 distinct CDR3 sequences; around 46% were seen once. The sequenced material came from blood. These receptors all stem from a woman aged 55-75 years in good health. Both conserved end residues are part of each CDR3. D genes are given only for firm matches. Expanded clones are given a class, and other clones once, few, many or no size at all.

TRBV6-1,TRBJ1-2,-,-,TGTGCCAGCAGTGAAGACAGGACGTATGGCTACACCTTC,CASSEDRTYGYTF
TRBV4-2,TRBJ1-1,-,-,TGTGCCAGCAGCCAAGAGGATGGCCCCACTGAAGCTTTCTTT,CASSQEDGPTEAFF
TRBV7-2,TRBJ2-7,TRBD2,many,TGTGCCAGCAGCCGTCTAGCGGGACGGCAACCCTACGAGCAGTACTTC,CASSRLAGRQPYEQYF
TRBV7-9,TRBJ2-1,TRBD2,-,TGTGCCAGCAGCTTAGCAGCGGGGCCCTACAATGAGCAGTTCTTC,CASSLAAGPYNEQFF
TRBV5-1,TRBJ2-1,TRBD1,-,TGCGCCACCAGACAGGGGGCGAATCATGAGCAGTTCTTC,CATRQGANHEQFF
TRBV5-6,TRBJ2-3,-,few,TGTGCCAGCAGCTTGAGGGCGAACACAGATACGCAGTATTTT,CASSLRANTDTQYF
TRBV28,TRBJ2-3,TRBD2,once,TGTGCCAGCAGTTCGCCTAGCGGACCTGGCACAGATACGCAGTATTTT,CASSSPSGPGTDTQYF
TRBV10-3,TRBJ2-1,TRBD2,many,TGTGCCATCAGTGAGAGCCCAGCGGGACCGACCACTGGAACCTACAATGAGCAGTTCTTC,CAISESPAGPTTGTYNEQFF
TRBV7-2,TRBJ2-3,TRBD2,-,TGTGCCAGCAGCTTAGTCACTAGCGGGATCGGTACGCAGTATTTT,CASSLVTSGIGTQYF
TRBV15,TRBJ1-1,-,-,TGTGCCACCAGCAGAGAAAAAGGGCAGAACACTGAAGCTTTCTTT,CATSREKGQNTEAFF
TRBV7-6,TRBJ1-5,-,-,TGTGCCAGCACCACTAGGGAGTCGATTCTACCCCAGCATTTT,CASTTRESILPQHF
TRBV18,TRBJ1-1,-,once,TGTGCCAGCGCTAAAGGACGGGACACTGAAGCTTTCTTT,CASAKGRDTEAFF
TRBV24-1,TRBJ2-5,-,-,TGTGCCACCAGTGATGCCCGGGACAGGGTGGCTAGCGGGGTCTACAATGAGCAGTACTTC,CATSDARDRVASGVYNEQYF
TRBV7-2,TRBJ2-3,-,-,TGTGTCAGCAGCCGCACTAGCAGCCTGATGGATACGCAGTATTTT,CVSSRTSSLMDTQYF
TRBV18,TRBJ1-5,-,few,TGTGCCAGCTCACCACCCGGCATGCCCCAGCATTTT,CASSPPGMPQHF
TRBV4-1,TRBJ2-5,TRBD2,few,TGCGCCAGCAGCCAAGGGAGCGGGGGGTTGCAAGAGACCCAGTACTTC,CASSQGSGGLQETQYF
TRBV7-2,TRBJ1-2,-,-,TGTGCCAGCAGCCCCGCCATGGGGGGTGGTGGCTACACCTTC,CASSPAMGGGGYTF
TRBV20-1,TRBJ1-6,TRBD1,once,TGCAGTGCAAAAAAACAGGGGAATAATTCACCCCTCCACTTT,CSAKKQGNNSPLHF
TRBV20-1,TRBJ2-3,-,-,TGCAGTGCTAGCAATCTTGGATACCCAGATACGCAGTATTTT,CSASNLGYPDTQYF
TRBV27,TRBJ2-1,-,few,TGTGCCAGCAGTTTTCGGGCGGCCAGCTCCTACAATGAGCAGTTCTTC,CASSFRAASSYNEQFF
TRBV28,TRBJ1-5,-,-,TGTGCCAGCAGTCAGATAAGGGGTGAGCCCCAGCATTTT,CASSQIRGEPQHF
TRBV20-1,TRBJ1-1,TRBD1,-,TGCAGTGCCAAGAGAACCGGGACAGGGAACACTGAAGCTTTCTTT,CSAKRTGTGNTEAFF
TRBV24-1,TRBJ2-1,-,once,TGTGCCACCAGTGATTTGAACGGAGAAGCAAGGGGGTCCTACAATGAGCAGTTCTTC,CATSDLNGEARGSYNEQFF
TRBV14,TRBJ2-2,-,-,TGTGCCAGCAGCCAACAGGTCTCCGGGGAGCTGTTTTTT,CASSQQVSGELFF
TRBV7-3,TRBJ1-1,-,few,TGTGCCAGCAGCCCCGGGACGGGGGAACACACTGAAGCTTTCTTT,CASSPGTGEHTEAFF
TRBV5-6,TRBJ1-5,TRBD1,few,TGTGCCAGCAGCATGGACAGGGGCCGAGCGGGGCCCCAGCATTTT,CASSMDRGRAGPQHF
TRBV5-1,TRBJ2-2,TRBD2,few,TGCGCCAGCAGCACGGGACTAGAGCTGGGGGAGCTGTTTTTT,CASSTGLELGELFF
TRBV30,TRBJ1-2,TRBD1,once,TGTGCCTGGAGGCGACAGGGGAACTATGGCTACACCTTC,CAWRRQGNYGYTF
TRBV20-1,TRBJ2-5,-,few,TGCAGTGCTAGTTCGATTACGGACTTCGCATACCAAGAGACCCAGTACTTC,CSASSITDFAYQETQYF
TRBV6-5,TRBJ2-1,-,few,TGTGCCAGCAGTTACATGGGTAGGGGGGACAATGAGCAGTTCTTC,CASSYMGRGDNEQFF
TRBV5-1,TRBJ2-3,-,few,TGCGCCAGCAGCCCGGCTGGGACGACTAGCACAGATACGCAGTATTTT,CASSPAGTTSTDTQYF
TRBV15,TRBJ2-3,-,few,TGTGCCACCAGCAGAGATCCGGAGGGAGTTAGGATAGATACGCAGTATTTT,CATSRDPEGVRIDTQYF
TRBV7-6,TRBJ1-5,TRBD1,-,TGTGCCAGCAGCTTAGGGACAGGGCATCAGCCCCAGCATTTT,CASSLGTGHQPQHF
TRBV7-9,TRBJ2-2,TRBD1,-,TGTGCCAGCAGCCCCAGGACAGGGCACACCGGGGAGCTGTTTTTT,CASSPRTGHTGELFF
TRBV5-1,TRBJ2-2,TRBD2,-,TGCGCCAGCAGCTTGACAGGAATACTAGCGGGGCTCACCGGGGAGCTGTTTTTT,CASSLTGILAGLTGELFF
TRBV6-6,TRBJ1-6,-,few,TGTGCCAGCAGTTACGGACAGACATCTAGGAATTCACCCCTCCACTTT,CASSYGQTSRNSPLHF
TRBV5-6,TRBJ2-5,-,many,TGTGCCAGCAGCTTACGGTCGGGAGAGACCCAGTACTTC,CASSLRSGETQYF
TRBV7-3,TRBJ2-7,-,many,TGTGCCAGCAGCTTGGACGTGACCTCCTACGAGCAGTACTTC,CASSLDVTSYEQYF
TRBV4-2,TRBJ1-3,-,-,TGTGCCAGCAGCCGGGAAGGGGTGGAAGGGAACACCACATATTTT,CASSREGVEGNTTYF
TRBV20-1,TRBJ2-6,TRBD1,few,TGCAGTGCTAGAGGAGACAGGGCTGGGGCCAACGTCCTGACTTTC,CSARGDRAGANVLTF
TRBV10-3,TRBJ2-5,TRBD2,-,TGTGCCATCAGTCCGTTTGGGACTGGCGGGAGGGCCGGAGAGACCCAGTACTTC,CAISPFGTGGRAGETQYF
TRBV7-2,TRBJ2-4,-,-,TGTGCCAGCAGCCTGGGGACGGGAAAAAACATTCAGTACTTC,CASSLGTGKNIQYF
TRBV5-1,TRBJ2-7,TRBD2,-,TGCGCCAGCAGCTCGTCCAGCGGGGCCTACGAGCAGTACTTC,CASSSSSGAYEQYF
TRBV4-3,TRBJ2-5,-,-,TGCGCCAGCAGCCAAGACCTTCCGAATGAGCAGTACTTC,CASSQDLPNEQYF
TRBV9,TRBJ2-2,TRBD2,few,TGTGCCAGCAGCGTAGGGACTAGCGGGAGGGAACGAGGAACCGGGGAGCTGTTTTTT,CASSVGTSGRERGTGELFF
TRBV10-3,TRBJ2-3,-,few,TGTGCCATCAACCGGGACACTAGCACAGATACGCAGTATTTT,CAINRDTSTDTQYF
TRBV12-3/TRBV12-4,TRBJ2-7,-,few,TGTGCCAGCAGTTCTACGGCGGCCTACGAGCAGTACTTC,CASSSTAAYEQYF
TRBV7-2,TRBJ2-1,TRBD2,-,TGTGCCAGCAGCGTCCTAGCGGGAGCTCCCGATGAGCAGTTCTTC,CASSVLAGAPDEQFF
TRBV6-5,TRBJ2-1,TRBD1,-,TGTACCAACAGAGATTCAGGGGGCTTGAATCCTTGGCAGTTCTTC,CTNRDSGGLNPWQFF
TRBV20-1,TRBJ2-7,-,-,TGCAGTGCAGAACCTGCCCGGGACGGTGGGGTCGAGCAGTACTTC,CSAEPARDGGVEQYF
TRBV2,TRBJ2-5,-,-,TGTGCCAGCAGTGAAGGCGGGGGCCCCCACAATGAGCAGTACTTC,CASSEGGGPHNEQYF